This TCR beta chain was recorded in a study of CD8+CD57+ T cells in acquired aplastic anemia. Study observations and caveats: The study identified almost 30 CD8+ CDR3 sequences shared by patients and controls.

This clonotype has just a few counts. Its cognate antigen is unknown. TCR beta VDJ and CDR3 profiles were obtained from a genomic DNA template. In TCRdb, the reads were re-called with MiXCR into one record per CDR3 protein. The sample has roughly 500,000 distinct CDR3 sequences; around 30% are singletons. In patients chosen for sequencing, flow cytometry had shown CD8+CD57+ cell expansion. Looked up from germline, CDR1 is SGHAT and CDR2 is FQNNGV. Trimming removed 5 bases at V and 1 base at J, with 12 bases between. The CDR3 has 15 amino acids. The sequencing input was sorted CD4+, CD8+, or CD8+CD57+ T cells (not recorded which) from PBMCs. The V call is TRBV11-2, the J call TRBJ1-3; D call uncertain. This receptor was identified in a human donor with aplastic anemia. This CDR3 is CASSRNRGSGNTIYF. The CDR3 DNA sequence: TGTGCCAGCAGCCGAAACCGAGGGTCTGGAAACACCATATATTTT. Full variable domain (missing parts from reference TRBV11-2 and TRBJ1-3): EAGVAQSPRYKIIEKRQSVAFWCNPISGHATLYWYQQILGQGPKLLIQFQNNGVVDDSQLPKDRFSAERLKGVDSTLKIQPAKLEDSAVYLCASSRNRGSGNTIYFGEGSWLTVV.